This T cell receptor beta chain comes out of a study of CD8 T cells in ankylosing spondylitis. This CDR3 region has 16 residues. Germline V lookup: CDR1 LGHNA, CDR2 YSLEER. Quantitative 5'-RACE was performed with molecular barcodes, and it yielded the TCR beta libraries. MiXCR, applied by TCRdb to the 5' RACE reads, yields one record per CDR3 protein. This table has around 120,000 distinct CDR3 sequences, 9.3% appearing once. This clonotype was counted a single time. The antigen is unknown. One end of the junction is discordant with germline, which a read error may explain. Study-wide findings and caveats: The clones that were linked to disease were reported to be significantly enriched in matched synovial fluid samples from ankylosing spondylitis patients. Among TCR beta sequences, a motif of 7 to 9 highly homologous variants appeared characteristic of ankylosing spondylitis blood.

Sequencing was done on a sample of blood, either unsorted or a sorted T cell fraction (not recorded which). The TCR sequence derives from a male donor with ankylosing spondylitis or in good health (not recorded which). V is TRBV4-3 and J is TRBJ2-6; D is perhaps TRBD1 (5 bases). Here the CDR3 reads CASSQDLGSGAHVLTF. The CDR3 coding sequence is TGCGCCAGCAGCCAAGATCTTGGCTCTGGGGCCCACGTCCTGACTTTC.